This T cell receptor beta chain came from a study of blood T cell repertoires in COVID-19. Study context: Some COVID-19 samples were acute and others convalescent; all came from the United States, Italy and Spain.

Participant age was roughly 18 to 95 years, and participants resided in around 24 US areas. With V trimmed by 3 bases and J by 6 bases, 8 bases remained unmatched. This CDR3 has 16 residues. The germline gives CDR1 SGHRS, CDR2 YFSETQ. This clone was picked up a small number of times. TCRdb keeps only in-frame clones here, not all; method: immunoSEQ multiplex PCR. This repertoire shows some 160,000 clones, just under 85% found once; its top ten account for 6.2%. Sequencing was done on a sample of PBMCs or T cells enriched from blood (not recorded which). The chain links TRBV5-1 to TRBJ2-3, with 12 bases that match TRBD2. The clonotype comes from a woman in her forties who had recovered from COVID-19. This chain's CDR3 is CASSSRLAGDSDTQYF. The CDR3 DNA sequence: TGCGCCAGCAGCTCCCGACTAGCGGGAGACTCTGATACGCAGTATTTT. Full variable domain (rest looked up from reference TRBV5-1 and TRBJ2-3): KAGVTQTPRYLIKTRGQQVTLSCSPISGHRSVSWYQQTPGQGLQFLFEYFSETQRNKGNFPGRFSGRQFSNSRSEMNVSTLELGDSALYLCASSSRLAGDSDTQYFGPGTRLTVL.